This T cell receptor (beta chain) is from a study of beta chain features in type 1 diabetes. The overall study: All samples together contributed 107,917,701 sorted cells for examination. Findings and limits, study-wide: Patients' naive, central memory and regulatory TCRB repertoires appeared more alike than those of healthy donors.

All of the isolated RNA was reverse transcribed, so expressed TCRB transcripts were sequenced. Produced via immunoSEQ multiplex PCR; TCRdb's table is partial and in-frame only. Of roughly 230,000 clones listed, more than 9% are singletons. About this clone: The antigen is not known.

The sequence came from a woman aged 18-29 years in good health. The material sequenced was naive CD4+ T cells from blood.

In nucleotides, the CDR3 is TGTGCCAGCAGTTCGCCGGATTACAGGTCAGAGACCCAGTACTTC. Protein sequence: CASSSPDYRSETQYF. The V call is TRBV5-6, the J call TRBJ2-5, with D possibly being TRBD1 (5 bases). Trimming pared 5 bases from V and 4 bases from J, leaving 18 bases between. The CDR3 consists of 15 residues. Germline loops: CDR1 SGHDT, CDR2 YYEEEE.